The 18 T cell receptor beta chains below were found in one sample sequenced in a study of blood T cell repertoires in COVID-19. Generated by immunoSEQ multiplex PCR, the TCRdb table keeps only in-frame clones and is missing some. Of roughly 130,000 clones in the sample, roughly 84% were seen once. Sequencing used peripheral blood. Receptor source: a woman between 25 and 40 years old who had recovered from COVID-19.

This clone was recorded many times. The rearrangement links TRBV9 to TRBJ2-1; 8 bases fit TRBD1. Germline V lookup: CDR1 SGDLS, CDR2 YYNGEE. V shed 3 bases and J 4 bases; nucleotides not matched to a gene: 6. The CDR3 is made up of 15 amino acids. The chain's CDR3 is CASSAQGQDYNEQFF. The CDR3 region has the DNA TGTGCCAGCAGCGCCCAGGGACAGGATTACAATGAGCAGTTCTTC. Full variable domain (rest looked up from reference TRBV9 and TRBJ2-1): DSGVTQTPKHLITATGQRVTLRCSPRSGDLSVYWYQQSLDQGLQFLIQYYNGEERAKGNILERFSAQQFPDLHSELNLSSLELGDSALYFCASSAQGQDYNEQFFGPGTRLTVL.

CDR3 sequence: CASRDILSYEQYF. The CDR3 DNA reads as TGTGCCAGCAGGGACATCCTCTCCTACGAGCAGTACTTC. The chain combines TRBV11-2 with TRBJ2-7; maybe TRBD1 (5 bases). CDR1 is SGHAT and CDR2 is FQNNGV in the germline V gene. The CDR3 length is 13 residues. V lost 6 bases and J lost 0, with 9 bases in between.

The rearrangement uses TRBV25-1 and TRBJ1-4; 7 bases line up with TRBD1. The V and J ends lost 2 bases and 8 bases, in that order; junction bases with no gene match: 5. CDR1 is MGHDK and CDR2 is SYGVNS in the germline V gene. CDR3 length: 14 residues. The DNA for the CDR3 is TGTGCCAGCAGTGAAAAGGGGGCACGGGAAAAACTGTTTTTT. This translates into CASSEKGAREKLFF.

The chain is built from TRBV6-1 and TRBJ2-1; 12 bases are shared with TRBD2. V was pared by 2 bases and J by 4 bases, with 3 bases of the junction left unmatched. The CDR3 extends over 16 amino acids. Germline CDR1 reads MNHNS; CDR2 reads SASEGT. The CDR3 here is CASSERTSGKYNEQFF. CDR3 sequence (DNA): TGTGCCAGCAGTGAAAGGACTAGCGGGAAATACAATGAGCAGTTCTTC.

Written as DNA, the CDR3 is TGTGCCAGCAGCTTGCCAGGGGCGAGGGAGCAGTACTTC. This sequence encodes CASSLPGAREQYF. The J gene is TRBJ2-7, the V gene TRBV5-6; D might be TRBD1 (6 bases). Germline-derived CDR1 and CDR2 are SGHDT and YYEEEE. With 1 base removed from V and 7 bases from J, the gap between germline ends came to 12 bases. The CDR3 contains 13 residues.

The J gene is TRBJ2-2, the V gene TRBV28, with 7 bases lining up with TRBD1. CDR3 length: 15 amino acids. Trimming removed 6 bases from V and 2 bases from J; junction bases left unmatched: 6. Looked up from germline, CDR1 is MDHEN and CDR2 is SYDVKM. The CDR3: CASSGQEFNTGELFF. The CDR3 region has the DNA TGTGCCAGCAGCGGACAGGAATTTAACACCGGGGAGCTGTTTTTT.

The chain has TRBV3-1 (or the pseudogene TRBV3-2) and TRBJ1-2; a possible D gene is TRBD1 (5 bases). Germline-derived CDR1 and CDR2 are LGHDT and YNNKEL (reference sequence). This CDR3 comprises 13 residues. The germline V and J ends were trimmed by 1 base and 5 bases, with 8 bases remaining between them. CDR3 bases: TGTGCCAGCAGCCAAGTCCAGGGTTATGGCTACACCTTC. Encoded protein: CASSQVQGYGYTF.

This clone occurred many times. This chain joins TRBV6-5 and TRBJ1-2, with 8 nucleotides matching TRBD1. The CDR3 totals 15 residues. The V gene's germline CDR1 is MNHEY and CDR2 SVGAGI. With V trimmed by 6 bases and J by 6 bases, 12 bases remained unmatched. The CDR3 spells CASREFTGQGDGYTF. CDR3 bases: TGTGCCAGCAGAGAGTTTACCGGACAGGGTGATGGCTACACCTTC.

CDR3 residues: CASSPTAAGQGGEAFF. In nucleotides, the CDR3 is TGTGCCAGCAGCCCGACCGCGGCTGGACAGGGAGGTGAAGCTTTCTTT. The chain carries TRBV5-6 and TRBJ1-1, with 8 bases matching TRBD1. Germline CDR1 and CDR2: SGHDT and YYEEEE. This CDR3 region has 16 residues. V lost 4 bases, J lost 7 bases, and 15 bases stayed unmatched.

V gene TRBV23-1 combines with J gene TRBJ1-4; 8 bases line up with TRBD1. TRBV23-1 is given ORF status, its function remaining uncertain. The CDR3 runs to 19 residues. The V gene end was trimmed by 2 bases and the J gene end by 3 bases; junction bases not matched to a gene: 14. The CDR3 coding sequence is TGCGCCAGCAGTCAACTAAGGGACAGAACAGGGGGGGCTAATGAAAAACTGTTTTTT. It translates to CASSQLRDRTGGANEKLFF.

The rearrangement links TRBV11-1 to TRBJ2-7; D is undetermined. The CDR3 extends over 14 amino acids. Trimming removed 3 bases at V and 1 base at J, with 10 bases between. CDR1 is SGHAT and CDR2 is FQDESV in the germline V gene (reference sequence). In DNA, the CDR3 is TGTGCCAGCAGCTTCGGTCGACTTTCCTACGAGCAGTACTTC. Protein product: CASSFGRLSYEQYF.

The rearrangement joins TRBV6-5 to TRBJ2-1; 9 bases agree with TRBD2. The V gene's germline CDR1 is MNHEY and CDR2 SVGAGI. The V and J ends lost 2 bases and 5 bases, in that order; junction bases with no gene match: 1. This CDR3 has 14 residues. The CDR3 is CASSYLAGNNEQFF. The CDR3 coding sequence is TGTGCCAGCAGTTACCTAGCGGGGAACAATGAGCAGTTCTTC.

This sequence joins TRBV6-6 and TRBJ1-5; D gene ambiguous. This CDR3 is built from 14 residues. V lost 5 bases and J lost 3, with 11 bases in between. CDR1 is MNHNY, CDR2 SVGAGI, per germline (reference sequence). The CDR3 reads CASSNDNFNQPQHF. The CDR3, as DNA: TGTGCCAGCAGTAACGACAACTTCAATCAGCCCCAGCATTTT.

The chain has TRBV29-1 and TRBJ2-1; 8 bases fit TRBD1. The V gene end was trimmed by 2 bases and the J gene end by 6 bases; junction bases not matched to a gene: 6. There are 14 residues in the CDR3. Germline CDR1 is SQVTM and CDR2 is ANQGSEA. As DNA, the CDR3 is TGCAGCGTTGAATTAGGGACAGGAGGCAATGAGCAGTTCTTC. Residues: CSVELGTGGNEQFF.

This chain uses TRBV6-5 with TRBJ1-4; 8 nucleotides agree with TRBD1. CDR1 and CDR2 from the germline V gene are MNHEY and SVGAGI. V gave up 4 bases and J gave up 8 bases; unmatched junction bases: 9. The CDR3 is 15 amino acids. The CDR3 is CASSFNPGGGEKLFF. The CDR3 bases are TGTGCCAGCAGTTTCAATCCAGGGGGCGGGGAAAAACTGTTTTTT.

V gene TRBV11-3 combines with J gene TRBJ2-1; TRBD2 might be the D (6 bases). Germline assignment: CDR1 SGHNT and CDR2 YENEEA. V lost 2 bases and J 2 bases, leaving 13 bases between the germline ends. The CDR3 contains 16 residues. This CDR3 reads CASSLQRRAAYNEQFF. The CDR3 coding sequence is TGTGCCAGCAGCTTACAGAGGAGGGCCGCCTACAATGAGCAGTTCTTC.

This clone came up once. The CDR3 DNA sequence: TGTGCCACCAGCAGAGTTTCGGGACAGAGCTCCTATAATTCACCCCTCCACTTT. Residues: CATSRVSGQSSYNSPLHF. This chain uses TRBV15 with TRBJ1-6; TRBD1 matches at 7 bases. After removal of 1 base from V and 0 bases from J, the junction contained 6 bases not matched to a gene. The CDR3 has 18 amino acids. CDR1 and CDR2 from the germline V gene are LNHNV and YYDKDF (reference sequence).

The gene calls are TRBV6-9 and TRBJ1-3, with 7 bases aligning to TRBD1. The CDR3 loop spans 16 amino acids. The V gene end was trimmed by 7 bases and the J gene end by 9 bases; junction bases not matched to a gene: 18. Germline assignment: CDR1 MNHGY and CDR2 SVAAGI. CDR3 DNA sequence: TGTGCCAGCACCCACGACAGGGACGGTGAGCGTAGCACCATATATTTT. Translating gives CASTHDRDGERSTIYF.